This section outlines one TCR beta chain sequence together with its context. The antigen remains undetermined. Sequencing used immunoSEQ multiplex PCR; TCRdb keeps in-frame clones, though not all of them. This sample carries 120,000 to 150,000 clones, about 93% of them seen once, and the ten largest clones take roughly 1.4%. The CDR3 loop spans 14 amino acids. V lost 2 bases and J lost 8, with 12 bases in between. The germline gives CDR1 MNHNS, CDR2 SASEGT. This entry is derived from a study of CD4+ T cells in melanoma. General study points: In melanoma, neoantigen-specific CD4+ T cells reportedly differed in differentiation state. A reported correlation linked neoantigen-specific CD4+ T cells to CD8+, macrophage and B cell function.

The receptor's source is a human donor with melanoma. The genes are TRBV6-1 and TRBJ1-4, with D perhaps TRBD1 (6 bases). CDR3 DNA sequence: TGTGCCAGCAGTGAATCCCGCAGGGGCGAAAAACTGTTTTTT. It specifies CASSESRRGEKLFF.